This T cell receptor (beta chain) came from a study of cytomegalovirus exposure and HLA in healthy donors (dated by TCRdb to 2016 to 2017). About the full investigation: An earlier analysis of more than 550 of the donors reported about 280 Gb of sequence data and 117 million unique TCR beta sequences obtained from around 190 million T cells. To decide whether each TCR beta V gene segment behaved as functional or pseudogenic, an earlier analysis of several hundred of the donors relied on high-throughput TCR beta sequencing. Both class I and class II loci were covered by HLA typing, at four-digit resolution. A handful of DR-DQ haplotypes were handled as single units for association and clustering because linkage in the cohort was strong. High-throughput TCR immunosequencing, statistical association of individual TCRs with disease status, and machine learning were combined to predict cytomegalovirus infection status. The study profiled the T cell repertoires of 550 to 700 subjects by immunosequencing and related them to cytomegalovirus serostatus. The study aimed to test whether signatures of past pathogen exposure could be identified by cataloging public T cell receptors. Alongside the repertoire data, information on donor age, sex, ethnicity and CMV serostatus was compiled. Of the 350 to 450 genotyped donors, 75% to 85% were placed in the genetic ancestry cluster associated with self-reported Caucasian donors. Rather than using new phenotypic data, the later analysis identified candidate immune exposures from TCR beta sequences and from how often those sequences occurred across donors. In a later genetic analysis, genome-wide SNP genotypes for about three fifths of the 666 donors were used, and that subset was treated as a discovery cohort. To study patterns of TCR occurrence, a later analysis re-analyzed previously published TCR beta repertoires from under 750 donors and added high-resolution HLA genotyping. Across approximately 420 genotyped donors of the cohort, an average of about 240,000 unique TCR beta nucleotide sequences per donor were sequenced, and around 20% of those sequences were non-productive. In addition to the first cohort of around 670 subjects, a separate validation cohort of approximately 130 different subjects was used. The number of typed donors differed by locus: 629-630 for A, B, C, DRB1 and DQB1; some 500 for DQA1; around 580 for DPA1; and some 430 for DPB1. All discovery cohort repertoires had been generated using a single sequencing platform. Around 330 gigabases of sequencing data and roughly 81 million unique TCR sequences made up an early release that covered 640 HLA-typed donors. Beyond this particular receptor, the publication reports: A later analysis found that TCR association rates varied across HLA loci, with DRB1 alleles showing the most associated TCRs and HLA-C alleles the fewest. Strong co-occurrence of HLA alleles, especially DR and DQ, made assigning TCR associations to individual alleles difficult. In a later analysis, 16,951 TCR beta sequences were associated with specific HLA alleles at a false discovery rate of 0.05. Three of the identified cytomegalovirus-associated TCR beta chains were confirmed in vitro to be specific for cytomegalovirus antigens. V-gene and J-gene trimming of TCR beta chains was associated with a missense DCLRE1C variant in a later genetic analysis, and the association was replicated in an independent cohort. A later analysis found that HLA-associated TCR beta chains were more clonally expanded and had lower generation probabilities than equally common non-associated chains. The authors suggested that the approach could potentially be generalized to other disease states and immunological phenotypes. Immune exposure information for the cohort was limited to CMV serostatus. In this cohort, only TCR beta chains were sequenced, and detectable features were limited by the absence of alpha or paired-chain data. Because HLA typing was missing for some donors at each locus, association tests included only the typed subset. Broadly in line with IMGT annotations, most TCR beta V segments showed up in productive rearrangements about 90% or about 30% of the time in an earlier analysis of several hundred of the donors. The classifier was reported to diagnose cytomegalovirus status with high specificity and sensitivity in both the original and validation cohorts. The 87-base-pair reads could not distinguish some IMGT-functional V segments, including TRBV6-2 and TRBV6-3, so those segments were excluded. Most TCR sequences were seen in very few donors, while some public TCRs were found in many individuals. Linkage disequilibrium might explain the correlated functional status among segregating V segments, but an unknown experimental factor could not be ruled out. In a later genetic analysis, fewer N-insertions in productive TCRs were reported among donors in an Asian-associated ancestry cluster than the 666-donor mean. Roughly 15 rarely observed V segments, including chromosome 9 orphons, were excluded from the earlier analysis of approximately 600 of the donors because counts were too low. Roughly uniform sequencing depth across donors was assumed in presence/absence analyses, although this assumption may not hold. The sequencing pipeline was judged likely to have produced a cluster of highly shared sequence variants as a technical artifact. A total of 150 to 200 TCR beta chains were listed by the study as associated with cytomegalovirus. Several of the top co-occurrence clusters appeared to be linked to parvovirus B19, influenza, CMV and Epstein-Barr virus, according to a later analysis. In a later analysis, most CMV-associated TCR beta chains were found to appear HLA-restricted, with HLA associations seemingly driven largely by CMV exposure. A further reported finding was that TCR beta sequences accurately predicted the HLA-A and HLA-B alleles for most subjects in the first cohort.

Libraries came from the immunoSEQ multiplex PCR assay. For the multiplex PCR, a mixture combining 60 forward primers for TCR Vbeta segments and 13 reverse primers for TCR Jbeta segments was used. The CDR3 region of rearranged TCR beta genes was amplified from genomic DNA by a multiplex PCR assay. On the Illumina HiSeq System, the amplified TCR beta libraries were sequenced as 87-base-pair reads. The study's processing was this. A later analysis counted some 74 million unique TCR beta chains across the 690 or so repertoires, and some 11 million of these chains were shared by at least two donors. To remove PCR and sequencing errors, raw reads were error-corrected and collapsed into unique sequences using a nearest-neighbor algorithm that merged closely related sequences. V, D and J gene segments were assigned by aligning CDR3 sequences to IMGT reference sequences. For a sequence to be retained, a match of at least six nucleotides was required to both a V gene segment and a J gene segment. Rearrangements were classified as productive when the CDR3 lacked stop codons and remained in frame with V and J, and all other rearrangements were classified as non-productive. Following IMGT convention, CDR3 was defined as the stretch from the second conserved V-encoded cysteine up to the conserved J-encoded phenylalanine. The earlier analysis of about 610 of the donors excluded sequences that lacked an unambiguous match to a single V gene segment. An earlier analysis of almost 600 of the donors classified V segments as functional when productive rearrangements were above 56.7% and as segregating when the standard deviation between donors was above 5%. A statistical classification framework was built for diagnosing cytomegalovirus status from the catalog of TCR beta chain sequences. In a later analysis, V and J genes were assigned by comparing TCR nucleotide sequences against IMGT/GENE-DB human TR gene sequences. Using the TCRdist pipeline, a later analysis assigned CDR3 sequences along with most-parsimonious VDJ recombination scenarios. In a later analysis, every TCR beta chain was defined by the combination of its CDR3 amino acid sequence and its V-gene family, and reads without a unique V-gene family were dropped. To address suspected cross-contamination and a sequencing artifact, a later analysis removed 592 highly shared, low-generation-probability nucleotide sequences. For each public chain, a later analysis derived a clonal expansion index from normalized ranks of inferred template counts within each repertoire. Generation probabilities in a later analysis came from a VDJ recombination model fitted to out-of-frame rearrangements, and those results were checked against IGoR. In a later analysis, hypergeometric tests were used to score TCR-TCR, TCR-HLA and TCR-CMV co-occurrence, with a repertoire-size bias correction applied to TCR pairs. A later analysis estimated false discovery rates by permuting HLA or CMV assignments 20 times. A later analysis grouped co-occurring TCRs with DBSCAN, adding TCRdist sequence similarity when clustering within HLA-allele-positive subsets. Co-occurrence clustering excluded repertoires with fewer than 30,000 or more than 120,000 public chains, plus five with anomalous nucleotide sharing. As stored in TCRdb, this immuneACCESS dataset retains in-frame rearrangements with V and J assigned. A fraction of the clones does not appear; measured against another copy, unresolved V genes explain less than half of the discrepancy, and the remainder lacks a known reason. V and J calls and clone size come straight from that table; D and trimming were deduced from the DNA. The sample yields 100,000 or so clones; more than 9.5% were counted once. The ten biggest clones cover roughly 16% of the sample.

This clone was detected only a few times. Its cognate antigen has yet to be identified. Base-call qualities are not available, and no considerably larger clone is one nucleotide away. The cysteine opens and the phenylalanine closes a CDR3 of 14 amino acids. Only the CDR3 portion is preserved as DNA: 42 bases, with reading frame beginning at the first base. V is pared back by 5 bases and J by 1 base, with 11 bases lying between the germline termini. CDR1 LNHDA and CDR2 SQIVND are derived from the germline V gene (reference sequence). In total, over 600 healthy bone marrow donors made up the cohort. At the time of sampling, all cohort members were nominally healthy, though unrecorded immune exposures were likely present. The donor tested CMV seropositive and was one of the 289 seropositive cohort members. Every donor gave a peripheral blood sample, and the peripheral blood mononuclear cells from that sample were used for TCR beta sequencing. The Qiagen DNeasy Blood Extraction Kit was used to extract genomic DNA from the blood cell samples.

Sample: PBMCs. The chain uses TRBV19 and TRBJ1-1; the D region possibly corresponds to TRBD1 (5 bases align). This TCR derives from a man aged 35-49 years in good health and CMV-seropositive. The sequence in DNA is TGTGCCAGTAGTGCCCGGACACCGAACACTGAAGCTTTCTTT. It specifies CASSARTPNTEAFF.